A single TCR beta chain is shown here with its context. Antigen unknown. These data are taken from a study of post-analysis software for immune sequencing data. The V gene's germline CDR1 is SGHRS and CDR2 YFSETQ. The CDR3 contains 20 residues. The V segment lost 4 bases and the J segment 2 bases; nucleotides outside the gene matches: 14. TCR beta cDNA libraries included unique molecular identifiers. TCRdb re-called the PCR reads through MiXCR, storing one row per CDR3 protein. The sample comprises 450,000 to 650,000 distinct CDR3 sequences, about 44% of which are singletons, and over 1.5% rests with the top ten. Overall study results and limits: Patients used about 5 TRBV segments, including TRBV5-6, TRBV5-1 and TRBV20-1, more often than controls. For normalized Chao1 diversity, multiple sclerosis patients scored significantly lower than controls did.

The rearrangement uses TRBV5-1 and TRBJ2-3, with 15 nucleotides matching TRBD2. This receptor was taken from a girl between 5 and 17 years old with multiple sclerosis. The sample consisted of blood. Here the CDR3 reads CASSPGLAGGRLPNTDTQYF. In nucleotides, the CDR3 is TGCGCCAGCAGCCCAGGACTAGCGGGAGGGCGCCTCCCTAACACAGATACGCAGTATTTT. The variable domain in full, with the rest retrieved from reference TRBV5-1 and TRBJ2-3, is KAGVTQTPRYLIKTRGQQVTLSCSPISGHRSVSWYQQTPGQGLQFLFEYFSETQRNKGNFPGRFSGRQFSNSRSEMNVSTLELGDSALYLCASSPGLAGGRLPNTDTQYFGPGTRLTVL.